This record concerns one T cell receptor beta chain sequence. There is no known antigen for this receptor. Base qualities are not at hand, and no much larger clone is one base apart. The source of the sample is a study of cytomegalovirus exposure and HLA in healthy donors (dated by TCRdb to 2015 to 2018). In terms of the full investigation: An earlier analysis of roughly 500 of the donors reported about 280 Gb of sequence data and 95 million to 130 million unique TCR beta sequences obtained from about 179 million T cells. Because of strong linkage in the cohort, four or five DR-DQ haplotypes were treated as single units for association and clustering. In an earlier analysis of roughly 540 of the donors, high-throughput TCR beta sequencing was used to judge whether each TCR beta V gene segment behaved as functional or pseudogenic. High-throughput TCR immunosequencing, statistical association of individual TCRs with disease status, and machine learning were combined to predict cytomegalovirus infection status. Using immunosequencing, the study profiled T cell repertoires from about 620 subjects and related those repertoires to cytomegalovirus serostatus. Every discovery cohort repertoire had been produced on one sequencing platform. The study aimed to test whether cataloging public T cell receptors could reveal signatures of past pathogen exposure. Of the roughly 400 genotyped donors, less than 85% were placed in the genetic ancestry cluster associated with self-reported Caucasian donors. Along with the approximately 650-subject first cohort, a separate validation cohort of 120 different subjects was used. Across 398 genotyped donors of the cohort, an average of roughly 230,000 unique TCR beta nucleotide sequences per donor were sequenced, and approximately 17% of those sequences were non-productive. Alongside the repertoire data, information on donor age, sex, ethnicity and CMV serostatus was compiled. In the later analysis, no new phenotypic data were used to find candidate immune exposures; instead, reliance was placed on TCR beta sequences and their occurrence across donors. Genome-wide SNP genotypes for about 60% of the roughly 700 donors were used in a later genetic analysis, which treated that subset as a discovery cohort. HLA typing included class I and class II loci at four-digit resolution. The number of typed donors differed by locus: about 620-640 for A, B, C, DRB1 and DQB1; roughly 510 for DQA1; 600 to 610 for DPA1; and roughly 490 for DPB1. In a later analysis, previously published TCR beta repertoires from several hundred donors were re-analyzed and high-resolution HLA genotyping was added so that TCR occurrence patterns could be studied. An early release that covered more than 550 HLA-typed donors contained 250 to 350 gigabases of sequencing data and some 87 million unique TCR sequences. The paper's findings and limits, for the study overall: A cluster of highly shared sequence variants was judged likely to represent a technical artifact of the sequencing pipeline. The presence/absence analyses assumed that sequencing depth was roughly uniform across donors, and that assumption may not be true. Several of the top co-occurrence clusters appeared to be linked to parvovirus B19, influenza, CMV and Epstein-Barr virus, according to a later analysis. Linkage disequilibrium might explain the correlated functional status among segregating V segments, but an unknown experimental factor could not be ruled out. Most CMV-associated TCR beta chains appeared to be HLA-restricted in a later analysis, and the HLA associations seemed to be driven largely by CMV exposure. Because counts were too low, about 15 rarely observed V segments, including chromosome 9 orphons, were left out of the earlier analysis of several hundred of the donors. CMV serostatus was the only immune exposure information available for the cohort. The authors suggested that the approach could potentially be extended to other disease states and immunological phenotypes. Because HLA typing was unavailable for some donors at each locus, only the typed subset was used in association tests. The classifier was reported to diagnose cytomegalovirus status with high specificity and sensitivity in both the original cohort and the validation cohort. When HLA alleles, especially DR and DQ, strongly co-occurred, TCR associations were difficult to assign to individual alleles. A later analysis associated around 16,000 TCR beta sequences with specific HLA alleles at a false discovery rate of 0.05. Some IMGT-functional V segments, including TRBV6-2 and TRBV6-3, could not be told apart with the 87-base-pair reads, so those segments were excluded. The cohort was sequenced for TCR beta chains only, and without alpha or paired-chain data the features that could be detected were limited. V-gene and J-gene trimming of TCR beta chains was associated with a missense DCLRE1C variant in a later genetic analysis, and the association was replicated in an independent cohort. A few of the identified cytomegalovirus-associated TCR beta chains were confirmed in vitro to be specific for cytomegalovirus antigens. Broadly in line with IMGT annotations, most TCR beta V segments showed up in productive rearrangements about 90% or about 30% of the time in an earlier analysis of roughly 590 of the donors. A further reported finding was that TCR beta sequences accurately predicted the HLA-A and HLA-B alleles for most subjects in the first cohort. In the study, approximately 160 TCR beta chains were listed as associated with cytomegalovirus. Most TCR sequences were observed very rarely across donors, whereas some public TCRs were present in many individuals. A later analysis found that TCR association rates varied across HLA loci, with DRB1 alleles showing the most associated TCRs and HLA-C alleles the fewest. A later analysis found that HLA-associated TCR beta chains were more clonally expanded and had lower generation probabilities than equally common non-associated chains. In a later genetic analysis, fewer N-insertions in productive TCRs were reported among donors in an Asian-associated ancestry cluster than the approximately 670-donor mean.

Based on the germline V gene, the CDR1 and CDR2 sequences are SGHTA and FQGNSA. Cut back by 0 bases and 4 bases, the V and J ends lie 8 bases apart. The CDR3 holds 14 amino acids from the cysteine to the phenylalanine. The entry retains the CDR3 DNA only, 42 bases that are in frame from base 1. The cohort was made up of 666 healthy bone marrow donors. All cohort members were sampled while nominally healthy, although unrecorded immune exposures were likely present. The donor tested CMV seronegative and was one of the 352 seronegative cohort members. Every donor gave a peripheral blood sample, and the peripheral blood mononuclear cells from that sample were used for TCR beta sequencing. The Qiagen DNeasy Blood Extraction Kit was used to extract genomic DNA from the blood cell samples. Receptor amplification or capture employed the immunoSEQ multiplex PCR assay. A mixture of 60 forward primers for TCR Vbeta segments and 13 reverse primers for TCR Jbeta segments was used in the multiplex PCR. A multiplex PCR assay on genomic DNA amplified the CDR3 region of rearranged TCR beta genes. On the Illumina HiSeq System, the amplified TCR beta libraries were sequenced as 87-base-pair reads. Processing in the source paper ran as follows. In a later analysis, roughly 80 million unique TCR beta chains were counted across the 500 to 700 repertoires, and roughly 9.9 million of these chains were shared by at least two donors. Raw reads were error-corrected and collapsed into unique sequences by a nearest-neighbor algorithm in which closely related sequences were merged to remove PCR and sequencing errors. CDR3 sequences were aligned to IMGT reference sequences to assign V, D and J gene segments. For a sequence to be retained, a match of at least six nucleotides was required to both a V gene segment and a J gene segment. A rearrangement counted as productive if the CDR3 had no stop codons and remained in frame with V and J, and every other rearrangement counted as non-productive. Following IMGT convention, CDR3 was defined as the stretch from the second conserved V-encoded cysteine up to the conserved J-encoded phenylalanine. The earlier analysis of about 500 of the donors excluded sequences that lacked an unambiguous match to a single V gene segment. An earlier analysis of 450 to 650 of the donors called V segments functional above 56.7% productive rearrangements and segregating when the between-donor standard deviation exceeded 5%. To diagnose cytomegalovirus status from the catalog of TCR beta chain sequences, a statistical classification framework was built. V and J gene assignment, in a later analysis, came from comparing TCR nucleotide sequences with IMGT/GENE-DB human TR gene sequences. A later analysis assigned CDR3 sequences and most-parsimonious VDJ recombination scenarios with the TCRdist pipeline. A later analysis defined each TCR beta chain by its CDR3 amino acid sequence plus V-gene family, and excluded reads lacking a unique V-gene family. As a way to deal with suspected cross-contamination and a sequencing artifact, a later analysis dropped over 550 nucleotide sequences that were highly shared and had low generation probability. In a later analysis, a clonal expansion index was calculated for each public chain from normalized within-repertoire ranks of inferred template counts. Generation probabilities in a later analysis came from a VDJ recombination model fitted to out-of-frame rearrangements, and those results were checked against IGoR. A later analysis scored TCR-TCR, TCR-HLA and TCR-CMV co-occurrence with hypergeometric tests, applying a repertoire-size bias correction to TCR pairs. False discovery rates were estimated in a later analysis by permuting HLA or CMV assignments 20 times. In a later analysis, co-occurring TCRs were grouped using DBSCAN, and TCRdist sequence similarity was added for clustering within HLA-allele-positive subsets. Repertoires with fewer than 30,000 or more than 120,000 public chains, plus five repertoires with anomalous nucleotide sharing, were excluded from co-occurrence clustering. TCRdb's version of the immuneACCESS table is confined to in-frame rearrangements and falls short of the full clone set. An unresolved V gene accounts for under half of the shortfall where checked; the remainder is of unknown origin. From that table come the V and J calls and clone size; the DNA was used to work out D and trimming. The sample data list fewer than 200,000 clones, and about 81% of these were observed just once. The ten largest clones take up about 2% of the sample.

The sequence came from a woman younger than 45 in good health and CMV-seronegative. The rearranged segments are TRBV7-2 and TRBJ2-3, with an unclear D gene assignment. The sequenced sample was PBMCs. The DNA sequence follows: TGTGCCAGCAGCTTAGCTCTTTATTCAGATACGCAGTATTTT. This codes for CASSLALYSDTQYF.